The clone carrying this T cell receptor beta chain was picked up many times. Antigen: not known. This entry comes from a study of regulatory T cells in long-lasting Graves disease. The study, taken as a whole, reports: Segments TRBV28, TRBJ1-2 and TRBJ2-5 showed preferential usage in persistent disease. Patients whose Graves' disease persisted exhibited lower TCR diversity than those newly diagnosed. Persistent patients shared fewer than 3,500 public clonotypes among themselves. Newly diagnosed patients shared fewer, at around 970.

The CDR3 extends over 11 amino acids. The germline V and J ends were trimmed by 5 bases and 7 bases, with 11 bases remaining between them. CDR1 and CDR2 from the germline V gene are SQVTM and ANQGSEA. Building of the TCR beta libraries involved iRepertoire HTBI primers and Arm-PCR of CDR3 regions. TCRdb analysed the multiplex PCR reads with MiXCR anew, one entry per CDR3 protein. The table has roughly 320,000 distinct CDR3 sequences, around 17% seen once. Time point defined: newly diagnosed GD, antithyroid drugs for less than 3 months. PBMCs provided the RNA from which the TCR library was made. The sample was also linked to a second study, of T cells in Graves' hyperthyroidism and ophthalmopathy. That paper states: Each patient was aged 18 to 65 and had newly diagnosed hyperthyroidism of under 2 months' duration.

V is TRBV29-1 and J is TRBJ1-1, with no clear D. This TCR was sampled from a man aged 35-49 years with Graves disease. Sample: peripheral blood mononuclear cells (PBMCs), taken at new diagnosis, from a patient treated with antithyroid drugs. DNA of the CDR3: TGCAGCGTTTCCATTTCGATTGAAGCTTTCTTT. Amino acids: CSVSISIEAFF.